Each of the 7 T cell receptor beta chains below was sequenced from the same sample in a study of cytomegalovirus exposure and HLA in healthy donors. In the PCR, 60 Vbeta and 13 Jbeta primers were used. Repertoires were generated with immunoSEQ multiplex PCR, while TCRdb's copy carries only in-frame clones and drops some. This table holds more than 85,000 clones, 9.4% found once. Sequenced input: PBMCs. These receptors were collected from a man aged 45-60 years in good health and CMV-seropositive.

The table lists this clone with a few counts. The chain employs TRBV21-1 and TRBJ2-3; the tabulated D call, TRBD1, remains unverified against the DNA. TRBV21-1 is recorded as a pseudogene. The CDR3 length is 16 residues. The CDR3 reads CASSKRFGRAADTQYF. In nucleotides, the CDR3 is TGTGCCAGCAGCAAACGGTTTGGCAGGGCTGCAGATACGCAGTATTTT.

This clone showed up just a few times. The V gene is TRBV27, the J gene TRBJ2-4; no clear D gene. The germline CDR1 and CDR2 sequences are MNHEY and SMNVEV (reference sequence). V was pared by 5 bases and J by 6 bases, with 11 bases between. The CDR3 consists of 13 residues. The CDR3 region is CASSIPGGNIQYF. For the CDR3, the DNA is TGTGCCAGCAGTATACCGGGTGGAAACATTCAGTACTTC.

At least ten counts were recorded for this clone. V is TRBV7-3 and J is TRBJ2-7; no definite D call. The CDR3 totals 12 residues. V gave up 2 bases and J gave up 4 bases, with 6 bases separating them. Germline V CDR1 and CDR2: SGHTA, FQGTGA. CDR3 nucleotides: TGTGCCAGCAGCTTACGGCGGTACGAGCAGTACTTC. Amino acids: CASSLRRYEQYF. The full variable domain, its missing parts supplied by reference TRBV7-3 and TRBJ2-7, is GAGVSQTPSNKVTEKGKYVELRCDPISGHTALYWYRQSLGQGPEFLIYFQGTGAADDSGLPNDRFFAVRPEGSVSTLKIQRTERGDSAVYLCASSLRRYEQYFGPGTRLTVT.

This clone was counted between two and nine times. The chain combines TRBV28 with TRBJ1-4, with D perhaps TRBD1 (5 bases). This CDR3 has 14 residues. V was pared by 3 bases and J by 1 base, with 6 bases between. Germline V gene data show CDR1 as MDHEN and CDR2 as SYDVKM. CDR3 sequence reads: CASSFDRTNEKLFF. The CDR3 nucleotides read TGTGCCAGCAGTTTTGACAGAACTAATGAAAAACTGTTTTTT. Full variable domain (missing parts from reference TRBV28 and TRBJ1-4): DVKVTQSSRYLVKRTGEKVFLECVQDMDHENMFWYRQDPGLGLRLIYFSYDVKMKEKGDIPEGYSVSREKKERFSLILESASTNQTSMYLCASSFDRTNEKLFFGSGTQLSVL.

This clone has only a few counts. The chain joins TRBV18 to TRBJ1-2, with D possibly TRBD1 on 5 matching bases. Trimming cost V 5 bases and J 0 bases, with 19 bases left between them. Germline V gene lookup returns CDR1 KGHSH and CDR2 LQKENI. The CDR3 extends over 17 amino acids. The CDR3 nucleotides read TGTGCCAGCTCAGCAGCCGCACAGGCGACCGCTAACTATGGCTACACCTTC. This translates into CASSAAAQATANYGYTF.

V and J are TRBV1 and TRBJ2-1; the DNA was not used to check the table's D call, TRBD2. TRBV1 is a documented pseudogene. The CDR3 is made up of 20 amino acids. CDR3 sequence reads: CTSSQADGSAGASSYNEQFF. The CDR3 region has the DNA TGCACCAGCAGCCAAGCAGATGGTAGCGCAGGTGCCAGCTCCTACAATGAGCAGTTCTTC.

This clone was counted only a few times. The gene calls are TRBV2 and TRBJ2-7; perhaps TRBD1 as D (8 bases). Germline-derived CDR1 and CDR2 are SNHLY and FYNNEI. Trimming stripped 8 bases from V and 4 bases from J, with 18 bases between. The CDR3 extends over 14 amino acids. The CDR3 sequence: CASERDRSDYEQYF. CDR3 DNA: TGTGCCAGCGAGCGGGACAGGAGCGATTACGAGCAGTACTTC.